This section outlines one T cell receptor (beta chain) sequence together with its context. What it recognizes is unknown. These data belong to a study of Graves' ophthalmopathy and Graves' hyperthyroidism. Amplification of TCR beta CDR3 regions used RNA transcripts. An initial RT-PCR round employing HTBI primers preceded a second-round multiplex PCR. MiXCR, run by TCRdb on the multiplex PCR reads, gives a single entry per CDR3 protein. This table holds a few hundred thousand distinct CDR3 sequences, less than 45% found once. The study's findings and limits: Blood also harbored most expanded thyroid clonotypes above 0.001 frequency.

This receptor was taken from an adult man with Graves' hyperthyroidism. Sequencing was performed on peripheral blood or thyroid tissue (not recorded which).

In DNA form, the CDR3 reads TGTGCCAGCAGCCAAGGAGCAGAGAAGGGGTATGGCTACACCTTC. It is translated as CASSQGAEKGYGYTF. The genes are TRBV4-2 and TRBJ1-2, with D perhaps matching TRBD1 (5 bases). The CDR3 runs 15 residues. V lost 1 base and J 5 bases, leaving 14 bases between the germline ends. Germline CDR1 reads LGHNA; CDR2 reads YNFKEQ.